This entry is about one TCR beta chain. Produced via immunoSEQ multiplex PCR; TCRdb's table is partial and in-frame only. Of fewer than 95,000 clones in the sample, around 83% were seen once. V dropped 5 bases and J dropped 2; count of bases not matched to a gene: 7. Germline V gene lookup returns CDR1 MDHEN and CDR2 SYDVKM. This CDR3 has 15 residues. The data were obtained in a study of control samples from healthy donors and cancer patients. The clonotype comes from a woman between 45 and 60 years old in good health. The chain joins TRBV28 to TRBJ1-1; TRBD1 matches 8 bases. Sequencing used blood. The CDR3, as DNA: TGTGCCAGCAGTGAGTGGACAGGGATTAACACTGAAGCTTTCTTT. The encoded protein is CASSEWTGINTEAFF.